The rows below give T cell receptor beta chains drawn from one sample of a study of T cell changes during pregnancy in multiple sclerosis. Clones were read by immunoSEQ multiplex PCR, and TCRdb kept only the in-frame ones, dropping some. The sample shows approximately 40,000 clones, 92% of them seen only once. Sequencing used CD4+ T cells from peripheral blood mononuclear cells, obtained in the third trimester of pregnancy. All receptors derive from a female donor with multiple sclerosis, enrolled in a pregnancy study. Each CDR3 is given with its conserved first and last residue. For some rows the clone size is stated as once, few or many, or as a class when expanded; others skip it.

clone_size: once; v_call: TRBV19; cdr3_aa: CASETGYTGELFF
clone_size: -; v_call: TRBV27; cdr3_aa: CASSLFSIRGEKLFF
clone_size: -; v_call: TRBV6-6; cdr3_aa: CASSRQGYNEQFF
clone_size: -; v_call: TRBV4-2; cdr3_aa: CASSQDNSGRSGRFYEQYF
clone_size: few; v_call: TRBV13; cdr3_aa: CASSSRTGGSYEQYF
clone_size: once; v_call: TRBV5-4; cdr3_aa: CASSTYTDTQYF
clone_size: -; v_call: TRBV29-1; cdr3_aa: CSVSSGYTDTQYF
clone_size: -; v_call: TRBV2; cdr3_aa: CASSEGQGPEKLFF
clone_size: -; v_call: TRBV7-2; cdr3_aa: CASSDDSKGVNEQFF
clone_size: once; v_call: TRBV6-5; cdr3_aa: CASSYRGRDYEQYF
clone_size: -; v_call: TRBV2; cdr3_aa: CASRGQGRAGELFF
clone_size: -; v_call: TRBV19; cdr3_aa: CASSMTSPNTGELFF
clone_size: -; v_call: TRBV7-8; cdr3_aa: CASSQDREKPQHF
clone_size: once; v_call: TRBV7-2; cdr3_aa: CASSLGSVASAYEQYF
clone_size: once; v_call: TRBV28; cdr3_aa: CASSLGTVDQPQHF
clone_size: -; v_call: TRBV6-5; cdr3_aa: CASRGLAVSYEQYF
clone_size: -; v_call: TRBV11-3; cdr3_aa: CASSLPRLAGGTGELFF
clone_size: -; v_call: TRBV5-1; cdr3_aa: CASLERGVLGTGELFF
clone_size: -; v_call: TRBV19; cdr3_aa: CASSTRTSFRSEQYF
clone_size: -; v_call: TRBV6-5; cdr3_aa: CASSPYGGNEQFF
clone_size: -; v_call: TRBV29-1; cdr3_aa: CSVGADSINEKLFF
clone_size: -; v_call: TRBV19; cdr3_aa: CASSLLQNVNYGYTF
clone_size: -; v_call: TRBV30; cdr3_aa: CAWQRSGLLGAEAFF
clone_size: once; v_call: TRBV5-5; cdr3_aa: CASSQTGTQRHGYTF
clone_size: -; v_call: TRBV2; cdr3_aa: CASRGGLANEKLFF
clone_size: -; v_call: TRBV11-2; cdr3_aa: CASSQGSLRETQYF
clone_size: -; v_call: TRBV27; cdr3_aa: CASSQLGQGQETQYF
clone_size: -; v_call: TRBV28; cdr3_aa: CASRTGTSVYNEQFF
clone_size: -; v_call: TRBV29-1; cdr3_aa: CSVQPGGYEQYF
clone_size: -; v_call: TRBV25-1; cdr3_aa: CASSPRGGTNSYNEQFF
clone_size: once; v_call: TRBV12-5; cdr3_aa: CASGPGLVYNEQFF
clone_size: -; v_call: TRBV7-9; cdr3_aa: CASSSQGSHTEAFF
clone_size: -; v_call: TRBV2; cdr3_aa: CASRDRGRMSEKLFF
clone_size: once; v_call: TRBV5-1; cdr3_aa: CASSETSGLTNEQFF
clone_size: -; v_call: TRBV19; cdr3_aa: CASREPLYGYTF
clone_size: -; v_call: TRBV7-3; cdr3_aa: CASSPQDTGELFF
clone_size: -; v_call: TRBV28; cdr3_aa: CASSLSTSYETQYF
clone_size: -; v_call: TRBV5-1; cdr3_aa: CASSLVPGLAGDTQYF
clone_size: -; v_call: TRBV28; cdr3_aa: CATHPGTPRTDTQYF
clone_size: -; v_call: TRBV2; cdr3_aa: CASRVRLAGVYEQYF
clone_size: -; v_call: TRBV11-2; cdr3_aa: CASSLQGGNTEAFF
clone_size: once; v_call: TRBV28; cdr3_aa: CASLPGGPGETQYF
clone_size: -; v_call: TRBV10-3; cdr3_aa: CAISRQGTYEQYF
clone_size: -; v_call: TRBV28; cdr3_aa: CASSFREGTSQPQHF
clone_size: -; v_call: TRBV30; cdr3_aa: CAWSKGLGEEETQYF
clone_size: -; v_call: TRBV5-4; cdr3_aa: CASSAKGGQETQYF
clone_size: -; v_call: TRBV5-6; cdr3_aa: CASSSQGSIYGYTF
clone_size: -; v_call: TRBV11-2; cdr3_aa: CASTTNPYEQYF
clone_size: few; v_call: TRBV30; cdr3_aa: CAWRDPGTGATEAFF
clone_size: -; v_call: TRBV19; cdr3_aa: CASTLAGVSVSGSYNEQFF
clone_size: -; v_call: TRBV27; cdr3_aa: CASSFSGQGRQPQHF
clone_size: -; v_call: TRBV14; cdr3_aa: CASSQDLPGANVLTF
clone_size: -; v_call: TRBV9; cdr3_aa: CASSQTPGGTQETQYF